The 27 T cell receptor beta chains given below trace back to one sample, sequenced in a study of brain T cells in children with intractable seizures. Profiled with immunoSEQ multiplex PCR; TCRdb holds only in-frame clones, not every one. The sample carries roughly 80,000 clones, about 90% recorded once. The source material was peripheral blood, sampled at surgery. The receptors stem from a girl aged 2-10 years with Rasmussen encephalitis and intractable seizures.

V is TRBV7-3 and J is TRBJ2-3; weak D call: TRBD2 (5 bases). V was shortened by 2 bases and J by 0 bases, with 12 bases between the two germline ends. In germline, CDR1 is SGHTA, CDR2 FQGTGA. CDR3 length: 16 amino acids. The CDR3 sequence is CASSLVAGISTDTQYF. The CDR3 region has the DNA TGTGCCAGCAGCTTAGTGGCGGGTATAAGCACAGATACGCAGTATTTT.

This clone was counted between two and nine times. The chain combines TRBV12-3 or TRBV12-4 with TRBJ1-5; perhaps TRBD1 as D (5 bases). CDR3 size: 13 residues. The ends were cut back, 2 bases at V and 7 bases at J, with 9 bases in the middle. The chain's CDR3 is CASSLFRGQPQHF. For the CDR3, the DNA is TGTGCCAGCAGTTTATTTCGGGGGCAGCCCCAGCATTTT.

This chain links TRBV6-1 with TRBJ1-1; no reliable D call. The germline V gene encodes CDR1 MNHNS and CDR2 SASEGT. V shed 2 bases and J shed 0 bases, with 7 bases lying between them. The CDR3 consists of 14 residues. DNA for the CDR3: TGTGCCAGCAGTGAATGGAGAATGAACACTGAAGCTTTCTTT. Translated: CASSEWRMNTEAFF.

V usage is TRBV6-5 and J usage is TRBJ2-3, with 7 bases aligning to TRBD1. This CDR3 is built from 15 residues. Germline CDR1 and CDR2: MNHEY and SVGAGI. With V trimmed by 3 bases and J by 3 bases, 6 bases remained unmatched. CDR3 coding DNA: TGTGCCAGCAGTTATGGTTGGGACAGTACAGATACGCAGTATTTT. It translates to CASSYGWDSTDTQYF.

This clone has a count of ten or more. Additional DNA sequences in this sample encode the identical CDR3. J is TRBJ2-7 and V is TRBV6-5; TRBD2 might be the D (5 bases). The germline V gene has CDR1 MNHEY and CDR2 SVGAGI. There are 12 residues in the CDR3. V shed 2 bases and J shed 6 bases, with 8 bases lying between them. The CDR3 sequence is CASSYLSGEQYF. CDR3 bases: TGTGCCAGCAGTTACCTCAGCGGCGAGCAGTACTTC.

This chain joins TRBV18 and TRBJ1-6; D gene ambiguous. The germline V gene encodes CDR1 KGHSH and CDR2 LQKENI. V gave up 2 bases and J gave up 0 bases, with 5 bases separating them. CDR3 length: 15 residues. The CDR3: CASSPKSSYNSPLHF. The CDR3 nucleotides read TGTGCCAGCTCACCAAAGAGCTCCTATAATTCACCCCTCCACTTT. Full variable domain (missing parts from reference TRBV18 and TRBJ1-6): NAGVMQNPRHLVRRRGQEARLRCSPMKGHSHVYWYRQLPEEGLKFMVYLQKENIIDESGMPKERFSAEFPKEGPSILRIQQVVRGDSAAYFCASSPKSSYNSPLHFGNGTRLTVT.

This clone occurred a few times. The rearrangement uses TRBV20-1 and TRBJ1-5; D ambiguous. V dropped 3 bases and J dropped 1 base, with 4 bases sitting between them. Germline CDR1 is DFQATT and CDR2 is SNEGSKA (reference sequence). The CDR3 runs 12 residues. The DNA for the CDR3 is TGCAGTGCTAGTCAGAGCAATCAGCCCCAGCATTTT. This encodes CSASQSNQPQHF.

CDR3 amino acids: CASSSGRGGGDTQYF. CDR3 DNA sequence: TGTGCCAGCAGCTCGGGGCGGGGGGGCGGAGATACGCAGTATTTT. The gene calls are TRBV7-2 and TRBJ2-3; 9 nucleotides line up with TRBD2. Trimming at V came to 4 bases and at J to 5 bases, leaving 7 bases not matched to a gene. CDR1 is SGHTA and CDR2 is FQGNSA in the germline V gene. CDR3 size: 15 residues.

This chain links TRBV29-1 with TRBJ1-1, with 11 bases fitting TRBD1. The trim removed 5 bases at V and 5 bases at J, leaving 4 bases unmatched. The CDR3 extends over 13 amino acids. Germline CDR1 reads SQVTM; CDR2 reads ANQGSEA. CDR3 region: CSVSGQGATEAFF. The CDR3 bases are TGCAGCGTTTCCGGACAGGGGGCAACTGAAGCTTTCTTT.

For the CDR3, the DNA is TGTGCCAGCAGTTTAATAGAGGGTCCCGGGGAGCTGTTTTTT. Protein product: CASSLIEGPGELFF. The chain employs TRBV27 and TRBJ2-2; D is perhaps TRBD2 (5 bases). CDR3 length: 14 amino acids. Trimming stripped 2 bases from V and 6 bases from J, with 10 bases between. Germline CDR1 and CDR2: MNHEY and SMNVEV (reference sequence).

This chain uses TRBV24-1 with TRBJ2-5; D may correspond to TRBD1 or TRBD2 (6 bases each). V gave up 4 bases and J gave up 3 bases, with 14 bases separating them. The CDR3 length is 15 residues. Germline CDR1 KGHDR, CDR2 SFDVKD. The CDR3 sequence: CATSEWGDIKETQYF. In DNA, the CDR3 is TGTGCCACCAGTGAATGGGGGGACATAAAAGAGACCCAGTACTTC.

This clone was observed a single time. Here the CDR3 reads CATSRGGGQPQHF. CDR3 DNA sequence: TGTGCCACCAGCAGAGGGGGAGGTCAGCCCCAGCATTTT. The rearrangement joins TRBV15 to TRBJ1-5, with no clear D. Trimming cost V 1 base and J 6 bases, with 7 bases left between them. CDR1 and CDR2 (germline): LNHNV, YYDKDF (reference sequence). The CDR3 spans 13 residues.

This chain joins TRBV19 and TRBJ1-2, with 9 nucleotides matching TRBD1. With 7 bases clipped from V and 6 bases from J, the junction kept 6 bases outside the gene matches. The CDR3 is 13 residues long. Germline values: CDR1 LNHDA, CDR2 SQIVND (reference sequence). CDR3 sequence (DNA): TGTGCCAGTACCATAACAGGGGGCAATGGCTACACCTTC. This encodes CASTITGGNGYTF.

Here the CDR3 DNA reads TGTGCCAGCAGCCAGGGACGCACCGAGCAGTACTTC. Residues: CASSQGRTEQYF. V gene TRBV7-3 combines with J gene TRBJ2-7; D could derive from TRBD1 or TRBD2 (5 bases each). The germline gives CDR1 SGHTA, CDR2 FQGTGA. The CDR3 covers 12 residues. V was shortened by 5 bases and J by 6 bases, with 11 bases between the two germline ends.

The rearrangement uses TRBV7-9 and TRBJ1-4, with TRBD1 as a possible D gene (5 bases). The CDR3 length is 15 residues. The germline gives CDR1 SEHNR, CDR2 FQNEAQ (reference sequence). V lost 6 bases, J lost 5 bases, and 16 bases lay in between. This CDR3 is CASRPRGELNEKLFF. The CDR3 DNA reads TGTGCCAGCAGGCCGAGGGGCGAACTAAATGAAAAACTGTTTTTT. Filled out from reference TRBV7-9 and TRBJ1-4, the complete variable domain reads DTGVSQNPRHKITKRGQNVTFRCDPISEHNRLYWYRQTLGQGPEFLTYFQNEAQLEKSRLLSDRFSAERPKGSFSTLEIQRTEQGDSAMYLCASRPRGELNEKLFFGSGTQLSVL.

V and J are TRBV29-1 and TRBJ1-1, with unresolved D. With 4 bases removed from V and 7 bases from J, the gap between germline ends came to 10 bases. CDR1 is SQVTM and CDR2 is ANQGSEA in the germline V gene. The CDR3 sequence is 11 residues long. This CDR3 reads CSVVDRGEAFF. The CDR3 region has the DNA TGCAGCGTTGTGGATCGAGGTGAAGCTTTCTTT. The complete variable domain, with remaining parts taken from reference TRBV29-1 and TRBJ1-1, reads SAVISQKPSRDICQRGTSLTIQCQVDSQVTMMFWYRQQPGQSLTLIATANQGSEATYESGFVIDKFPISRPNLTFSTLTVSNMSPEDSSIYLCSVVDRGEAFFGQGTRLTVV.

This clone was picked up one time. The rearrangement links TRBV4-2 to TRBJ2-2, with D tentatively TRBD1 (6 bases). CDR1 is LGHNA and CDR2 is YNFKEQ in the germline V gene. Between the trimmed V and J ends, which lost 2 bases and 6 bases, there was a span of 13 bases. The length of the CDR3 is 15 residues. CDR3 DNA sequence: TGTGCCAGCAGCCAAAGAACAGGGCAAGCCGGGGAGCTGTTTTTT. It codes for CASSQRTGQAGELFF.

This clone was observed a handful of times. The rearrangement uses TRBV29-1 and TRBJ2-7; 8 positions agree with TRBD1. CDR3 size: 15 residues. J was trimmed by 6 bases and V by 5 bases; bases with no gene match: 15. CDR1 and CDR2 from the germline V gene are SQVTM and ANQGSEA. The CDR3 loop reads CSVLAYRTGLPEQYF. CDR3 nucleotides: TGCAGCGTTCTTGCTTATCGGACAGGGCTACCCGAGCAGTACTTC.

The chain carries TRBV15 and TRBJ1-6, with 8 positions matching TRBD1. This CDR3 spans 16 amino acids. Trimming at V came to 3 bases and at J to 6 bases, leaving 7 bases not matched to a gene. Looked up from germline, CDR1 is LNHNV and CDR2 is YYDKDF (reference sequence). For the CDR3, the DNA is TGTGCCACCAGCAGGACCCTGACAGGGGCTAATTCACCCCTCCACTTT. This codes for CATSRTLTGANSPLHF. Full variable domain (rest looked up from reference TRBV15 and TRBJ1-6): DAMVIQNPRYQVTQFGKPVTLSCSQTLNHNVMYWYQQKSSQAPKLLFHYYDKDFNNEADTPDNFQSRRPNTSFCFLDIRSPGLGDTAMYLCATSRTLTGANSPLHFGNGTRLTVT.

This chain connects TRBV30 to TRBJ2-7; TRBD1 or TRBD2 may be the D gene (5 bases each). CDR3 length: 13 residues. The germline V gene has CDR1 GTSNPN and CDR2 SVGIG (reference sequence). The V gene lost 2 bases and the J gene lost 6 bases, with 14 bases spanning the gap. The CDR3 reads CAWSWGKVSEQYF. The DNA of the CDR3 is TGTGCCTGGAGTTGGGGGAAAGTCAGCGAGCAGTACTTC.

This clone has a single count. The gene calls are TRBV5-4 and TRBJ1-1; possibly TRBD1 for D (5 bases). Germline V gene data show CDR1 as SGHNT and CDR2 as YYREEE (reference sequence). The CDR3 has 16 residues. V shed 0 bases and J shed 5 bases, with 17 bases lying between them. The CDR3 loop reads CASSLEVSMGGTEAFF. The CDR3 DNA is TGTGCCAGCAGCTTGGAGGTTTCTATGGGGGGGACTGAAGCTTTCTTT.

The chain couples TRBV4-1 to TRBJ2-7, with D perhaps TRBD1 (5 bases). The length of the CDR3 is 17 residues. Germline V gene data show CDR1 as MGHRA and CDR2 as YSYEKL. V was pared by 0 bases and J by 2 bases, with 17 bases between. CDR3 in DNA: TGCGCCAGCAGCCAAGATGGGGCATGGCAGGGTCCCTACGAGCAGTACTTC. As protein: CASSQDGAWQGPYEQYF.

This chain links TRBV9 with TRBJ2-5; TRBD1 matches at 9 bases. J was trimmed by 3 bases and V by 0 bases; bases with no gene match: 0. This CDR3 comprises 14 residues. Per germline, CDR1 SGDLS and CDR2 YYNGEE. The CDR3 is CASSVGQGEETQYF. DNA for the CDR3: TGTGCCAGCAGCGTAGGACAGGGGGAAGAGACCCAGTACTTC.

CDR3 sequence (DNA): TGTGCCACCAGCAGAGGGGAAGTCTACGAGCAGTACTTC. This translates into CATSRGEVYEQYF. The chain recombines TRBV15 with TRBJ2-7; D unclear. The V and J ends lost 1 base and 3 bases respectively, with 7 bases between them. This CDR3 contains 13 residues. Germline lookup yields CDR1 LNHNV and CDR2 YYDKDF (reference sequence).

The V gene is TRBV6-5, the J gene TRBJ1-1, with D perhaps matching TRBD1 (5 bases). V lost 5 bases to trimming and J lost 3 bases, with 10 bases between them. Germline V gene lookup returns CDR1 MNHEY and CDR2 SVGAGI. The CDR3 length is 13 residues. CDR3 sequence: CASSLDSYTEAFF. The CDR3 DNA reads TGTGCCAGCAGTCTAGACAGCTACACTGAAGCTTTCTTT.

The rearrangement uses TRBV5-1 and TRBJ2-2, with TRBD2 matching over 11 bases. The CDR3 loop spans 16 amino acids. The junction had 4 bases not matched to a gene; V was cut back by 1 base and J by 5 bases. In germline, CDR1 is SGHRS, CDR2 YFSETQ. The CDR3 DNA sequence: TGCGCCAGCAGCTTGACTAGCGGGAGTTTTACCGGGGAGCTGTTTTTT. It is translated as CASSLTSGSFTGELFF.

The chain's CDR3 is CAWSPSNNEKLFF. In nucleotides, the CDR3 is TGTGCCTGGAGCCCGAGTAATAATGAAAAACTGTTTTTT. The chain recombines TRBV30 with TRBJ1-4; D unclear. Trimming took 3 bases from V and 4 from J, leaving 9 bases between them. This CDR3 spans 13 amino acids. Germline V CDR1 and CDR2: GTSNPN, SVGIG (reference sequence).